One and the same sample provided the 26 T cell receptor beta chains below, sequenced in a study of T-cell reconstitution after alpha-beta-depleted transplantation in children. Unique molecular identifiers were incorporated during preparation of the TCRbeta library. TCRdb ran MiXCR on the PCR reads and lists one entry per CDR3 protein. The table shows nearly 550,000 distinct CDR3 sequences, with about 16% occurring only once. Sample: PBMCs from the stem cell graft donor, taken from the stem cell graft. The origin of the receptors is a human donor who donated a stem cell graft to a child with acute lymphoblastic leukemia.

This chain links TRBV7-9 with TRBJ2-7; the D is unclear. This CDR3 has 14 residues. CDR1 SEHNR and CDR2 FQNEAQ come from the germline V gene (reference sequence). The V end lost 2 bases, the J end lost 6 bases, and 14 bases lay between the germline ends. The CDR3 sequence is CASSLTPGSTEQYF. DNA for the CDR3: TGTGCCAGCAGCTTAACACCCGGGTCCACCGAGCAGTACTTC.

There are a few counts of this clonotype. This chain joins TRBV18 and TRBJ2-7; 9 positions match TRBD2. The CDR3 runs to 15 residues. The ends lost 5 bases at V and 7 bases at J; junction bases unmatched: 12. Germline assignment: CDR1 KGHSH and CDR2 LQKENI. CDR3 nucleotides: TGTGCCAGCTCATCGGGACTAGCAGGGAGCCCGGAGCAGTACTTC. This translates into CASSSGLAGSPEQYF.

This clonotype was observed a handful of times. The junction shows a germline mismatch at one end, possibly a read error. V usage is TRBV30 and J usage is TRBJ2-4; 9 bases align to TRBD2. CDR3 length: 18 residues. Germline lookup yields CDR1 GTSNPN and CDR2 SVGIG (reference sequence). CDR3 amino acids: CAWSGASGTRPSQKIQYF. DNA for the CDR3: TGTGCCTGGAGTGGCGCTAGCGGGACCCGCCCTAGCCAAAAGATTCAGTACTTC.

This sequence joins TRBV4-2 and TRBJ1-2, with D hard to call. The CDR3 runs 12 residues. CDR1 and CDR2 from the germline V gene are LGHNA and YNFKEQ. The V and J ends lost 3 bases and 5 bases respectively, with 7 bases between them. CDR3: CASSQLGYGYTF. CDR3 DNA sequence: TGTGCCAGCAGCCAGCTAGGGTATGGCTACACCTTC.

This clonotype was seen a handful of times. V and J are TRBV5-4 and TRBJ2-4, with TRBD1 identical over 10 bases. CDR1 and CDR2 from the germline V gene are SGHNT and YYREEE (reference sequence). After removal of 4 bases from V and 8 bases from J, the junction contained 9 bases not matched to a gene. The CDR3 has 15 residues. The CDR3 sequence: CASSASGTGEHIQYF. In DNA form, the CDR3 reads TGTGCCAGCAGCGCTTCCGGGACAGGGGAACACATTCAGTACTTC.

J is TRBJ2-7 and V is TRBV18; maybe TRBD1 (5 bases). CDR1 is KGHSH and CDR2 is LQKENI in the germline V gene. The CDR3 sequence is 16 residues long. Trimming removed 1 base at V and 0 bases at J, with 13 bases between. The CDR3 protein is CASSPLDNPHSYEQYF. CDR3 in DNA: TGTGCCAGCTCACCACTGGACAACCCGCACTCCTACGAGCAGTACTTC.

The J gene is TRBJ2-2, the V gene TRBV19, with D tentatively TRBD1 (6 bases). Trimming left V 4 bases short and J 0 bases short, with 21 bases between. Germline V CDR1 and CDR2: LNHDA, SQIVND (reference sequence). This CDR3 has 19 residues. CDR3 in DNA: TGTGCCAGTAGTAAGGGGGTTATGGGACAACTCGCGAACACCGGGGAGCTGTTTTTT. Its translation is CASSKGVMGQLANTGELFF.

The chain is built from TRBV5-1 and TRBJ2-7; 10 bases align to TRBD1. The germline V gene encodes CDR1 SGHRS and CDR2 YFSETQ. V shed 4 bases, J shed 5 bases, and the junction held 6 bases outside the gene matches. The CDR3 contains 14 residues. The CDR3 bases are TGCGCCAGCAGCGCGGGACAGGGGAACAACGAGCAGTACTTC. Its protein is CASSAGQGNNEQYF.

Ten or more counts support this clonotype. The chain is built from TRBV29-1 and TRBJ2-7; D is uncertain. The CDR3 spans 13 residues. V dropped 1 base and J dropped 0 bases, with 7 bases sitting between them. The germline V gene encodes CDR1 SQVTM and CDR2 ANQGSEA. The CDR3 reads CSVEARNSYEQYF. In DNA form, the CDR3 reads TGCAGCGTTGAAGCCAGGAACTCCTACGAGCAGTACTTC.

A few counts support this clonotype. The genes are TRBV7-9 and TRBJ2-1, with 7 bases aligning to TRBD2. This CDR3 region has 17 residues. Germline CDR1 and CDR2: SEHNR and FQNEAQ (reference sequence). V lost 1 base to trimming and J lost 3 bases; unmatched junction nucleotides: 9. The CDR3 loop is CASSLELLADYYNEQFF. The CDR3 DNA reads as TGTGCCAGCAGCTTAGAGTTGCTAGCGGACTACTACAATGAGCAGTTCTTC. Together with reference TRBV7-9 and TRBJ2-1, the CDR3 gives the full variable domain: DTGVSQNPRHKITKRGQNVTFRCDPISEHNRLYWYRQTLGQGPEFLTYFQNEAQLEKSRLLSDRFSAERPKGSFSTLEIQRTEQGDSAMYLCASSLELLADYYNEQFFGPGTRLTVL.

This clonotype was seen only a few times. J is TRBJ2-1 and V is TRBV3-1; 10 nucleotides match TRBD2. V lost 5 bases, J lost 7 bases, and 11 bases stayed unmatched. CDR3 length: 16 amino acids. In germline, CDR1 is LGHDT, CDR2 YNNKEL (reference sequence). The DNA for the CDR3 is TGTGCCAGCAGCGAAAGTCCCAGCGGGAGGGGAAATGAGCAGTTCTTC. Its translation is CASSESPSGRGNEQFF.

CDR3 nucleotide sequence: TGTGCCAGCAGCCCCAGTGAGGGGCGGCGTATCGAGCAGTACTTC. It yields the protein CASSPSEGRRIEQYF. The chain employs TRBV4-2 and TRBJ2-7; D may be TRBD1 or TRBD2 (5 bases each). Trimming pared 4 bases from V and 6 bases from J, leaving 19 bases between. This CDR3 is built from 15 residues. Per the germline V gene, CDR1 is LGHNA and CDR2 is YNFKEQ.

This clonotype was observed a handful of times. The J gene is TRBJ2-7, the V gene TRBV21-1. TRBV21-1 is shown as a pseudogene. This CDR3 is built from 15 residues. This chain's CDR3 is CASSKGGSKTYEQYF. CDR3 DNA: TGTGCCAGCAGCAAAGGAGGCAGCAAAACCTACGAGCAGTACTTC.

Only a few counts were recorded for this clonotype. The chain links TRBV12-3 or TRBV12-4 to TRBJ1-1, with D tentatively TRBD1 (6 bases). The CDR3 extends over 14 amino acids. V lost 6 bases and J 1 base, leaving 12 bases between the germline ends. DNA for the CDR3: TGTGCCAGCAGCCCAGAGGGACAGAACACTGAAGCTTTCTTT. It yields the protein CASSPEGQNTEAFF.

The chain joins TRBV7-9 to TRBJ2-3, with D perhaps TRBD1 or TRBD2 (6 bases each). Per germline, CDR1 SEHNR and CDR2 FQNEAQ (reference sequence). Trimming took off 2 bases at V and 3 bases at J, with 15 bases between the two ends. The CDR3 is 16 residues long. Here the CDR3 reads CASSLPPGEVTDTQYF. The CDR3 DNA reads TGTGCCAGCAGCTTACCCCCAGGGGAGGTTACAGATACGCAGTATTTT.

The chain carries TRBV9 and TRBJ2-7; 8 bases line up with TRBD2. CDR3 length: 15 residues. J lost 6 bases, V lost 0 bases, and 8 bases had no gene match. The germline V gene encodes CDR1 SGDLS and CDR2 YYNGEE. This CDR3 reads CASSVAWGAGAEQYF. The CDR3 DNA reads TGTGCCAGCAGCGTAGCTTGGGGAGCGGGGGCCGAGCAGTACTTC.

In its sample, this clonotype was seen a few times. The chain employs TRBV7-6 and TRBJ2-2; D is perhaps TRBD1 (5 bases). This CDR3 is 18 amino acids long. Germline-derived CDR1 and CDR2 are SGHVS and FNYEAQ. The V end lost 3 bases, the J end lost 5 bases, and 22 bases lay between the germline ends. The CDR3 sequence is CASSLGLLKGSRTGELFF. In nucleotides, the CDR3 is TGTGCCAGCAGCTTGGGGCTATTAAAGGGGTCCCGGACCGGGGAGCTGTTTTTT.

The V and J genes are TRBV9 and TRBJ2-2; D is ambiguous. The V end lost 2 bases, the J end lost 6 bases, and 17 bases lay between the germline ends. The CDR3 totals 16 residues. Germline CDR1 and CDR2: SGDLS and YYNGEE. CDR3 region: CASSVGNRARAGELFF. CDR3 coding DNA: TGTGCCAGCAGCGTTGGTAATAGGGCTCGGGCCGGGGAGCTGTTTTTT. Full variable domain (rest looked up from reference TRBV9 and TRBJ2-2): DSGVTQTPKHLITATGQRVTLRCSPRSGDLSVYWYQQSLDQGLQFLIQYYNGEERAKGNILERFSAQQFPDLHSELNLSSLELGDSALYFCASSVGNRARAGELFFGEGSRLTVL.

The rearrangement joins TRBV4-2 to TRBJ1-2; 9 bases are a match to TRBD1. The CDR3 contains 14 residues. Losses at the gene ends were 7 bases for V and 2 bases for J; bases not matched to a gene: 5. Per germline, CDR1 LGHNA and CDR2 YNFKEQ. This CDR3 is CASTWDRVNYGYTF. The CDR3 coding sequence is TGTGCCAGCACTTGGGACAGGGTCAACTATGGCTACACCTTC.

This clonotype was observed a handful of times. The DNA for the CDR3 is TGCGCCAGCAGCTTGGTGGTGGCAGGTGAGCAGTTCTTC. This codes for CASSLVVAGEQFF. This sequence joins TRBV5-1 and TRBJ2-1; D ambiguous. CDR3 size: 13 residues. CDR1 is SGHRS, CDR2 YFSETQ, per germline. Deletions cut 0 bases from V and 9 bases from J, with 10 bases between.

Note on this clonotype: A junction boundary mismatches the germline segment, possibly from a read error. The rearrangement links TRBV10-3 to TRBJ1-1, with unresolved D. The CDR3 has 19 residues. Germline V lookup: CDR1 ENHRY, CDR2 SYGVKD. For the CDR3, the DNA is TGTGCCTTCAGTTTACGGTGGACCGGGAGTAACTTCATGAACACTGAAGCTTTCTTT. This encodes CAFSLRWTGSNFMNTEAFF.

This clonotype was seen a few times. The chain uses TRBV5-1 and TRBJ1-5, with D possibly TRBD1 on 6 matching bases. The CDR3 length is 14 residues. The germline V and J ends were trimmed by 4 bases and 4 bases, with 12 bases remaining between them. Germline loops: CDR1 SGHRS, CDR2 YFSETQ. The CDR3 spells CASSPIGGNQPQHF. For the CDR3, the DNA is TGCGCCAGCAGCCCCATAGGGGGTAATCAGCCCCAGCATTTT.

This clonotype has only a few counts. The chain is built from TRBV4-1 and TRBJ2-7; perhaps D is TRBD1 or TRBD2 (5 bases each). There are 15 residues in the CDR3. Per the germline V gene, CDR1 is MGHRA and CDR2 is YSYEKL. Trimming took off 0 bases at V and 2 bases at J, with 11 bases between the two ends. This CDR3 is CASSQEGTPTYEQYF. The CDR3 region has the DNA TGCGCCAGCAGCCAAGAGGGGACGCCGACCTACGAGCAGTACTTC.

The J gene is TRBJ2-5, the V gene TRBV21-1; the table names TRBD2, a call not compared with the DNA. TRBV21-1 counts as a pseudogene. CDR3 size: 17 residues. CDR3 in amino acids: CASQPIRTSGSQETQYF. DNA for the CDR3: TGTGCCAGCCAACCTATTAGGACTAGCGGGAGCCAAGAGACCCAGTACTTC.

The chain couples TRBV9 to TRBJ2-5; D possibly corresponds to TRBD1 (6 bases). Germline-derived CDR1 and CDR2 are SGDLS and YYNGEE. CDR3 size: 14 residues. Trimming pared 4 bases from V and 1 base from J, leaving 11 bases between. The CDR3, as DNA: TGTGCCAGCAGCTCAGAGGGGGTCCAAGAGACCCAGTACTTC. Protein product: CASSSEGVQETQYF.

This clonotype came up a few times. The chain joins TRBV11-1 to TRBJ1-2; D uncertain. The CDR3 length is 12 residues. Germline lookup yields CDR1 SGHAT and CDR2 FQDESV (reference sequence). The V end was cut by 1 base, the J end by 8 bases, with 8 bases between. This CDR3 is CASSLVLSGYTF. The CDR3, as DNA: TGTGCCAGCAGCTTAGTACTCTCCGGCTACACCTTC. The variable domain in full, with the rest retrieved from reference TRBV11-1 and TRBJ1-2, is EAEVAQSPRYKITEKSQAVAFWCDPISGHATLYWYRQILGQGPELLVQFQDESVVDDSQLPKDRFSAERLKGVDSTLKIQPAELGDSAMYLCASSLVLSGYTFGSGTRLTVV.